A selection of T cell receptor beta chains follows, all from one sample in a study of graft-versus-host responses after intestinal transplantation. Antigens for these TCRs are unknown. TCRdb's copy holds only in-frame clones and misses some; the assay was immunoSEQ multiplex PCR. The sample consists of 85,000 to 100,000 clones, around 90% of them appearing once. The sample consisted of unstimulated CD4+ T cells sorted from spleen or lymph node cells, taken before intestinal transplant. These receptors were collected from a human donor who received an intestinal transplant. The CDR3 runs from the conserved cysteine through the conserved F or W. A D gene is named only where the DNA matches it firmly. Size is stated for part of the rows, as once, few or many counts, or as a class when the clone is expanded.

>TRBV18|15|TRBJ1-2|NA|NA
CASSPPGQRIYGYTF
TGTGCCAGCTCACCACCAGGACAGAGGATCTATGGCTACACCTTC
>TRBV27|13|TRBJ2-2|NA|NA
CASSPRYTGELFF
TGTGCCAGCAGTCCCAGGTACACCGGGGAGCTGTTTTTT
>TRBV6-1|11|TRBJ1-1|NA|NA
CASSGTVEAFF
TGTGCCAGCAGTGGGACAGTCGAAGCTTTCTTT
>TRBV6-1|17|TRBJ2-3|NA|NA
CASSEEWSGIGTDTQYF
TGTGCCAGCAGTGAAGAGTGGTCGGGGATTGGCACAGATACGCAGTATTTT
>TRBV6-5|15|TRBJ2-3|TRBD2|NA
CASSYQGTSLDTQYF
TGTGCCAGCAGTTACCAAGGGACTAGCTTAGATACGCAGTATTTT
>TRBV5-1|15|TRBJ1-5|NA|once
CASSLEGRINQPQHF
TGCGCCAGCAGCTTGGAAGGCAGGATCAATCAGCCCCAGCATTTT
>TRBV5-1|14|TRBJ1-1|TRBD1|once
CASSLVDRTTEAFF
TGCGCCAGCAGCTTGGTGGACAGGACCACTGAAGCTTTCTTT
>TRBV21-1|14|TRBJ2-1|NA|NA
CASTPPGGVAEQFF
TGTGCCAGCACCCCACCCGGGGGGGTTGCTGAGCAGTTCTTC
>TRBV11-2|13|TRBJ1-5|NA|NA
CASSLAHGQPQHF
TGTGCCAGCAGCTTAGCCCACGGTCAGCCCCAGCATTTT
>TRBV5-1|16|TRBJ2-1|NA|NA
CASSFVPPSSYNEQFF
TGCGCCAGCAGCTTTGTGCCTCCGAGCTCCTACAATGAGCAGTTCTTC
>TRBV10-2|14|TRBJ1-1|NA|NA
CASSGPGWNTEAFF
TGCGCCAGCAGTGGCCCAGGCTGGAACACTGAAGCTTTCTTT
>TRBV7-2|18|TRBJ2-1|TRBD2|NA
CASSLVRAGGPPYNEQFF
TGTGCCAGCAGCTTAGTTCGAGCGGGGGGGCCCCCCTACAATGAGCAGTTCTTC
>TRBV9|16|TRBJ2-1|TRBD2|few
CASSVGLAGGEDEQFF
TGTGCCAGCAGCGTAGGACTAGCGGGGGGTGAGGATGAGCAGTTCTTC
>TRBV5-1|16|TRBJ2-7|NA|NA
CASSYTGGSGSYEQYF
TGCGCCAGCAGCTATACGGGGGGCTCGGGCTCCTACGAGCAGTACTTC
>TRBV9|13|TRBJ2-2|NA|once
CAGQGTTTGELFF
TGTGCCGGGCAGGGGACGACAACCGGGGAGCTGTTTTTT
>TRBV18|15|TRBJ1-2|TRBD1|NA
CASSPPDRGNYGYTF
TGTGCCAGCTCACCACCGGACAGGGGTAACTATGGCTACACCTTC
>TRBV2|13|TRBJ1-2|NA|NA
CASSASGNYGYTF
TGTGCCAGCAGTGCTTCAGGGAACTATGGCTACACCTTC
>TRBV9|15|TRBJ2-3|NA|NA
CASSVTSQGTDTQYF
TGTGCCAGCAGCGTGACTAGCCAGGGGACAGATACGCAGTATTTT
>TRBV4-1|16|TRBJ1-2|NA|NA
CASSQVAPPGSGSYTF
TGCGCCAGCAGCCAAGTGGCCCCCCCAGGCTCGGGAAGCTACACCTTC
>TRBV18|16|TRBJ1-1|TRBD1|once
CASSPMTGPMNTEAFF
TGTGCCAGCTCCCCGATGACAGGGCCCATGAACACTGAAGCTTTCTTT
>TRBV6-1|15|TRBJ1-5|TRBD1|once
CASSLGDRGNQPQHF
TGTGCCAGCAGTCTTGGGGACAGGGGCAATCAGCCCCAGCATTTT
>TRBV18|14|TRBJ1-1|NA|NA
CASSRDTMNTEAFF
TGTGCCAGCTCACGGGACACCATGAACACTGAAGCTTTCTTT
>TRBV5-1|12|TRBJ2-3|NA|NA
CASRSGADTQYF
TGCGCCAGCAGGTCGGGTGCAGATACGCAGTATTTT
>TRBV18|13|TRBJ1-1|NA|NA
CASSPTENTEAFF
TGTGCCAGCTCACCCACAGAGAACACTGAAGCTTTCTTT
>TRBV7-9|13|TRBJ2-2|NA|NA
CASTRGTAGELFF
TGTGCCAGCACCCGAGGGACTGCCGGGGAGCTGTTTTTT
>TRBV7-7|13|TRBJ2-7|NA|NA
CASSFGGSYEQYF
TGTGCTAGCAGCTTCGGGGGTTCCTACGAGCAGTACTTC
>TRBV6-1|17|TRBJ1-2|NA|NA
CASSETFTWGDNYGYTF
TGTGCCAGCAGTGAAACTTTTACCTGGGGGGATAACTATGGCTACACCTTC
>TRBV11-2|14|TRBJ2-7|NA|NA
CASSLERNSYEQYF
TGTGCCAGCAGCTTAGAGCGGAACTCCTACGAGCAGTACTTC
>TRBV20-1|11|TRBJ1-1|NA|once
CSSRENTEAFF
TGCAGTTCCCGCGAGAACACTGAAGCTTTCTTT
>TRBV9|13|TRBJ2-7|NA|NA
CASSVGPGGEQYF
TGTGCCAGCAGCGTAGGGCCAGGTGGGGAGCAGTACTTC
>TRBV11-2|13|TRBJ2-2|NA|NA
CASSGGAGGELFF
TGTGCCAGCAGCGGGGGGGCCGGCGGGGAGCTGTTTTTT
>TRBV6-1|17|TRBJ2-3|TRBD2|NA
CASSEARTSQSTDTQYF
TGTGCCAGCAGTGAAGCCCGGACTAGCCAAAGCACAGATACGCAGTATTTT
>TRBV5-1|15|TRBJ2-5|NA|NA
CASSLGGGRLETQYF
TGCGCCAGCAGCTTGGGGGGGGGCAGATTGGAGACCCAGTACTTC
>TRBV18|14|TRBJ1-1|NA|once
CASSPLRGDTEAFF
TGTGCCAGCTCACCCTTGCGGGGAGACACTGAAGCTTTCTTT
>TRBV7-2|15|TRBJ1-2|NA|NA
CASSLALGGPYGYTF
TGTGCCAGCAGCTTAGCCCTGGGAGGGCCCTATGGCTACACCTTC
>TRBV4-1|18|TRBJ2-2|NA|NA
CASSQDGRSGTYTGELFF
TGCGCCAGCAGCCAAGATGGGAGGAGCGGTACTTACACCGGGGAGCTGTTTTTT
>TRBV7-2|14|TRBJ2-7|NA|NA
CASSSALGYYEQYF
TGTGCCAGCAGCTCGGCCCTCGGGTACTACGAGCAGTACTTC
>TRBV13|16|TRBJ2-7|TRBD2|NA
CASSPAGGGYSYEQYF
TGTGCCAGCAGCCCCGCGGGCGGGGGGTATTCCTACGAGCAGTACTTC
>TRBV21-1|18|TRBJ2-7|NA|NA
CASSKVGTSELVGYEQYF
TGTGCCAGCAGCAAAGTCGGGACTTCGGAACTAGTAGGCTACGAGCAGTACTTC
>TRBV2|13|TRBJ1-2|TRBD1|few
CASRGQDNYGYTF
TGTGCCAGCCGGGGACAGGACAACTATGGCTACACCTTC
>TRBV18|15|TRBJ1-5|TRBD1|NA
CASSPQGTGGQPQHF
TGTGCCAGCTCACCACAAGGGACAGGGGGCCAGCCCCAGCATTTT
>TRBV9|15|TRBJ2-7|NA|NA
CASSLDAAYSYEQYF
TGTGCCAGCAGCCTAGATGCGGCCTACTCCTACGAGCAGTACTTC
>TRBV5-1|16|TRBJ2-5|TRBD2|NA
CASSLRSGGTRETQYF
TGCGCCAGCAGCTTGCGCAGCGGGGGGACAAGGGAGACCCAGTACTTC
>TRBV10-3|14|TRBJ1-2|NA|NA
CAIPGQWPNYGYTF
TGTGCCATCCCCGGACAGTGGCCTAACTATGGCTACACCTTC
>TRBV27|17|TRBJ2-1|TRBD2|NA
CASSLRTSGGIGNEQFF
TGTGCCAGCAGTTTAAGGACTAGCGGGGGGATAGGAAATGAGCAGTTCTTC
>TRBV6-5|16|TRBJ1-2|NA|NA
CASSYPEEGGGYGYTF
TGTGCCAGCAGTTACCCGGAGGAGGGCGGGGGCTATGGCTACACCTTC
>TRBV6-1|14|TRBJ1-2|TRBD1|once
CASRGTGLNYGYTF
TGTGCCAGCAGGGGGACAGGCCTGAACTATGGCTACACCTTC
>TRBV5-1|14|TRBJ1-5|TRBD1|once
CASSSGQGGQPQHF
TGCGCCAGCAGCTCCGGACAGGGAGGGCAGCCCCAGCATTTT
>TRBV18|14|TRBJ2-2|NA|NA
CASSPSGRTGELFF
TGTGCCAGCTCACCATCAGGGCGAACCGGGGAGCTGTTTTTT
>TRBV6-4|12|TRBJ2-7|NA|NA
CASSEQSYEQYF
TGTGCCAGCAGTGAACAGTCCTACGAGCAGTACTTC
>TRBV4-2|16|TRBJ2-5|TRBD2|NA
CASSQGASGEQETQYF
TGTGCCAGCAGCCAAGGGGCTAGCGGGGAGCAAGAGACCCAGTACTTC
>TRBV2|14|TRBJ2-7|NA|NA
CASNTQGGPYEQYF
TGTGCCAGCAATACCCAGGGAGGACCCTACGAGCAGTACTTC
>TRBV2|15|TRBJ1-6|NA|NA
CASRTRTVRNSSLHF
TGTGCCAGCAGGACCCGGACAGTGAGGAATTCATCCCTCCACTTT
>TRBV20-1|11|TRBJ2-3|TRBD2|NA
CAGDGTDTQYF
TGCGCGGGGGACGGCACAGATACGCAGTATTTT
>TRBV7-2|15|TRBJ2-7|TRBD1|NA
CASSLYRDRSYEQYF
TGTGCCAGCAGCTTATACCGGGACAGGTCCTACGAGCAGTACTTC